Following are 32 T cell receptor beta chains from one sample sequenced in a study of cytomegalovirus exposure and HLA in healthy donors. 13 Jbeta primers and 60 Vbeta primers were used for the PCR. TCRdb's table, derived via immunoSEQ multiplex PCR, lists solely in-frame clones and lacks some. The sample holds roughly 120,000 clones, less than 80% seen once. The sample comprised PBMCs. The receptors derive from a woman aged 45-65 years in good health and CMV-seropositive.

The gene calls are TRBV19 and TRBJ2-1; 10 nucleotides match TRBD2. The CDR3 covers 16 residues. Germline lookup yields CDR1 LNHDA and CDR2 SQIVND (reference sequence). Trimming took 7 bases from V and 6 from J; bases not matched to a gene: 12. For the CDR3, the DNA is TGTGCCAGTACCATGGGAAGCGGGGGGGCGGGCAATGAGCAGTTCTTC. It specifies CASTMGSGGAGNEQFF.

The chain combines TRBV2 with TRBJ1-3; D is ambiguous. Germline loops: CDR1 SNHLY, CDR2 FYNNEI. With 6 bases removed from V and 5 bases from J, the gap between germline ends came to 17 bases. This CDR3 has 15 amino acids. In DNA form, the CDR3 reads TGTGCCAGCAGCTTTGATCCCCCAAGCCGAAACACCATATATTTT. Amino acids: CASSFDPPSRNTIYF. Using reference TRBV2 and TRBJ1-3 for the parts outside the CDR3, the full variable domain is EPEVTQTPSHQVTQMGQEVILRCVPISNHLYFYWYRQILGQKVEFLVSFYNNEISEKSEIFDDQFSVERPDGSNFTLKIRSTKLEDSAMYFCASSFDPPSRNTIYFGEGSWLTVV.

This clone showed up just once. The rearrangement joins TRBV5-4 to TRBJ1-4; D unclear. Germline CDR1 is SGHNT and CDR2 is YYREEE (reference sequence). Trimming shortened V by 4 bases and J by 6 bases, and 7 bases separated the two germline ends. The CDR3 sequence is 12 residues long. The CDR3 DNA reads TGTGCCAGCAGCCAGAGGGATGAAAAACTGTTTTTT. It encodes CASSQRDEKLFF.

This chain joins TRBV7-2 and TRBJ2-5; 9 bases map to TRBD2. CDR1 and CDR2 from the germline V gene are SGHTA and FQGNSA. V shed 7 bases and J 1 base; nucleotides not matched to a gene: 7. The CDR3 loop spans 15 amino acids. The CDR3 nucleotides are TGTGCCAGCACCCTTGAAGCGGGGGGCCAAGAGACCCAGTACTTC. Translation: CASTLEAGGQETQYF. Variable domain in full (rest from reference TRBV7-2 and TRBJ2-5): GAGVSQSPSNKVTEKGKDVELRCDPISGHTALYWYRQSLGQGLEFLIYFQGNSAPDKSGLPSDRFSAERTGGSVSTLTIQRTQQEDSAVYLCASTLEAGGQETQYFGPGTRLLVL.

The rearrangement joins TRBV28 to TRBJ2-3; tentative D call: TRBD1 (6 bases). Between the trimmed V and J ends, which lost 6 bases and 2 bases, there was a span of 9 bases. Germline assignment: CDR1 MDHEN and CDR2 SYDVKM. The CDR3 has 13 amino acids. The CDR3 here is CASRQGPTDTQYF. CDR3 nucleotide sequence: TGTGCCAGCAGACAGGGACCCACAGATACGCAGTATTTT. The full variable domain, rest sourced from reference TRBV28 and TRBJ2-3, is DVKVTQSSRYLVKRTGEKVFLECVQDMDHENMFWYRQDPGLGLRLIYFSYDVKMKEKGDIPEGYSVSREKKERFSLILESASTNQTSMYLCASRQGPTDTQYFGPGTRLTVL.

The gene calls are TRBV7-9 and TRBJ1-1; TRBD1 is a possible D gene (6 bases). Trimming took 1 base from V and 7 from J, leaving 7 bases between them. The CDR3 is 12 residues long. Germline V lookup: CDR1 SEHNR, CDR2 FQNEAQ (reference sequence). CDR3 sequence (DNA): TGTGCCAGCAGCTTAGTACAGGGTGAAGCTTTCTTT. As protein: CASSLVQGEAFF.

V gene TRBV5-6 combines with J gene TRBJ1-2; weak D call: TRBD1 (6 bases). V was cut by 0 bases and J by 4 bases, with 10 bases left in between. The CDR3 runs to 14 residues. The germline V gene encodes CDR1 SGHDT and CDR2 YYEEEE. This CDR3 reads CASSLGGPGYGYTF. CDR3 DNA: TGTGCCAGCAGCTTGGGGGGGCCTGGCTATGGCTACACCTTC.

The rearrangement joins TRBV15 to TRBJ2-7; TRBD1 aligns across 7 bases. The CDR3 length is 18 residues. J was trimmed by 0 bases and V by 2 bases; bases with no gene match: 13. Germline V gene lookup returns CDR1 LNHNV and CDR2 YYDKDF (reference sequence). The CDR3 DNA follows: TGTGCCACCAGCAGATCCCTCTTGACAGGGCCCAGCTCCTACGAGCAGTACTTC. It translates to CATSRSLLTGPSSYEQYF. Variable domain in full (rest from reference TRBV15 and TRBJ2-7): DAMVIQNPRYQVTQFGKPVTLSCSQTLNHNVMYWYQQKSSQAPKLLFHYYDKDFNNEADTPDNFQSRRPNTSFCFLDIRSPGLGDTAMYLCATSRSLLTGPSSYEQYFGPGTRLTVT.

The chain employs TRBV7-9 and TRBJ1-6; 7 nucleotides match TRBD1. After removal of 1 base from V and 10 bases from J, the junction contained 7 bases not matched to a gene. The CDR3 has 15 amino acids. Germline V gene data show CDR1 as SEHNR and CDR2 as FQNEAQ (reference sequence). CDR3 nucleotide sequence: TGTGCCAGCAGCTTAGGGCAGGGGGTCGGCTCACCCCTCCACTTT. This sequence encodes CASSLGQGVGSPLHF.

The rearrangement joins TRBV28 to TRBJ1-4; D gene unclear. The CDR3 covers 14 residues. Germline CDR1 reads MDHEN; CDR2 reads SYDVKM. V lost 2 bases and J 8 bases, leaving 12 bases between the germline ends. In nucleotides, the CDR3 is TGTGCCAGCAGTTTAGGCGGCTTGTTGGAAAAACTGTTTTTT. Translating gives CASSLGGLLEKLFF.

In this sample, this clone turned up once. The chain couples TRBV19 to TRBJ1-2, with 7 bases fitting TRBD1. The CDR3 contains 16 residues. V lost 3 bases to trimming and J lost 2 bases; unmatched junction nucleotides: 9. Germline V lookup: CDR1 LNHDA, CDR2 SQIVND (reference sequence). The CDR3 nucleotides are TGTGCCAGTAGTATGGCTCGAGGGACAGAGAACTATGGCTACACCTTC. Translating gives CASSMARGTENYGYTF.

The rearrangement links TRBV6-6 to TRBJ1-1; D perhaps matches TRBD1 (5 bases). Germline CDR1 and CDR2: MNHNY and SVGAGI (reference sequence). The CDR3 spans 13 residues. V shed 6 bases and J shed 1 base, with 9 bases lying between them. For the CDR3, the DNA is TGTGCCAGCAGCGACAGTGGGAACACTGAAGCTTTCTTT. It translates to CASSDSGNTEAFF.

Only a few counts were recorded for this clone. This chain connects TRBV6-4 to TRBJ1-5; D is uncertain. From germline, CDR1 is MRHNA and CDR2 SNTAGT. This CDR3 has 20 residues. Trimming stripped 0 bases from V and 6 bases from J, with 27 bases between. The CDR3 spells CASSDSMHFCQDRVSQPQHF. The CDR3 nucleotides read TGTGCCAGCAGTGACTCGATGCATTTTTGTCAGGATCGCGTCAGTCAGCCCCAGCATTTT.

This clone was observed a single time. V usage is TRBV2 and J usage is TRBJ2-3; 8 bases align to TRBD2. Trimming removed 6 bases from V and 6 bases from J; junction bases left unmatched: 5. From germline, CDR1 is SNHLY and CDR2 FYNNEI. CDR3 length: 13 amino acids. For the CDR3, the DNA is TGTGCCAGCAGACTACTAGCGGACGATACGCAGTATTTT. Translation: CASRLLADDTQYF.

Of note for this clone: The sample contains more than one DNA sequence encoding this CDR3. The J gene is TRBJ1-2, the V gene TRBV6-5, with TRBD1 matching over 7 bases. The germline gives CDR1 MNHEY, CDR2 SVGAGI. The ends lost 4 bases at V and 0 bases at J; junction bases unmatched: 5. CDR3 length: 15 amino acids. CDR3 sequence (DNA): TGTGCCAGCAGTTCACCGGGACAGCCTAACTATGGCTACACCTTC. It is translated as CASSSPGQPNYGYTF.

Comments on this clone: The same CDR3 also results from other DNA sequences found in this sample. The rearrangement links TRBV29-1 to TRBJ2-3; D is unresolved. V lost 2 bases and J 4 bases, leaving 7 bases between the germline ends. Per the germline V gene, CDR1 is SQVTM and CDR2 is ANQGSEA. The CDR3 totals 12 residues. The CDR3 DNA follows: TGCAGCGTTGAATTGGCTCCAGATACGCAGTATTTT. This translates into CSVELAPDTQYF.

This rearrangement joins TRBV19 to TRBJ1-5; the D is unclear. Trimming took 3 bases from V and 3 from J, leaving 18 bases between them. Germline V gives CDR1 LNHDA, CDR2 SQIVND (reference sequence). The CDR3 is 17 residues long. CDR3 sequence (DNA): TGTGCCAGTAGTATGCGAAGCGCGGGAAACTACAATCAGCCCCAGCATTTT. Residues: CASSMRSAGNYNQPQHF.

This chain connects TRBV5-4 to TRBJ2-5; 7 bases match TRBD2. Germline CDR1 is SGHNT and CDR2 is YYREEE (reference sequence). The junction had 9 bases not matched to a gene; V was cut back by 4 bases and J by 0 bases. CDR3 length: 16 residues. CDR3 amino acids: CASSPASGAYQETQYF. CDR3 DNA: TGTGCCAGCAGCCCTGCTAGCGGAGCGTACCAAGAGACCCAGTACTTC. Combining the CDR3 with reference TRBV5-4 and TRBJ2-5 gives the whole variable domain ETGVTQSPTHLIKTRGQQVTLRCSSQSGHNTVSWYQQALGQGPQFIFQYYREEENGRGNFPPRFSGLQFPNYSSELNVNALELDDSALYLCASSPASGAYQETQYFGPGTRLLVL.

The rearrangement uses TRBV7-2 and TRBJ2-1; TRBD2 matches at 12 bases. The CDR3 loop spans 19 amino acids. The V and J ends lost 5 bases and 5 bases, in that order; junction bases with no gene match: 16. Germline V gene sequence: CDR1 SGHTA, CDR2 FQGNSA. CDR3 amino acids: CASSPPGLAGYGVDNEQFF. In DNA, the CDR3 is TGTGCCAGCAGCCCTCCGGGACTAGCGGGCTATGGGGTCGACAATGAGCAGTTCTTC.

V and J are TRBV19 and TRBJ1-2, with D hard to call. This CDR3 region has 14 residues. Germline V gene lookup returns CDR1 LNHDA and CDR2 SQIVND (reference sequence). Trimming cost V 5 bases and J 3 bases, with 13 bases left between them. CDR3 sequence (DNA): TGTGCCAGTAGTCCAGCAACAGAAGACTATGGCTACACCTTC. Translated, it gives CASSPATEDYGYTF.

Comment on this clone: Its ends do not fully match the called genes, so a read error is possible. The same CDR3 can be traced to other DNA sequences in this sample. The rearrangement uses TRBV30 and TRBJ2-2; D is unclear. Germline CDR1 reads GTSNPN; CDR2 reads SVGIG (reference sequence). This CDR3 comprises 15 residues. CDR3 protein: CAWSTKETNTGELFF. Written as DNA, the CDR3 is TGTGCCTGGAGTACCAAGGAGACGAATACCGGGGAGCTGTTTTTT.

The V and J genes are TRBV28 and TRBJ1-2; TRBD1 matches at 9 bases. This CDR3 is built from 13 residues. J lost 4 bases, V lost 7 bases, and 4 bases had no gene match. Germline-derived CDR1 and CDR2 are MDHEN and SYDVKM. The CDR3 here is CASTWTGAYGYTF. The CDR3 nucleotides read TGTGCCAGCACCTGGACAGGGGCCTATGGCTACACCTTC.

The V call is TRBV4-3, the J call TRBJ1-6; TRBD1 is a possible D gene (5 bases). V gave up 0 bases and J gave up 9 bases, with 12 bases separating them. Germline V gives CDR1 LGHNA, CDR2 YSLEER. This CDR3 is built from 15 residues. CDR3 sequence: CASSQDRGSGSPLHF. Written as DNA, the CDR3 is TGCGCCAGCAGCCAAGATAGGGGCTCCGGTTCACCCCTCCACTTT.

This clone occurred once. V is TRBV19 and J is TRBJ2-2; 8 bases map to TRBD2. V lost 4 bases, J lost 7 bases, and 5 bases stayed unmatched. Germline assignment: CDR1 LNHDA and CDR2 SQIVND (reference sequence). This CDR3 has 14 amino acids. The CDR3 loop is CASSTGLVNGELFF. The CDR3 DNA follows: TGTGCCAGTAGTACGGGACTAGTAAACGGGGAGCTGTTTTTT.

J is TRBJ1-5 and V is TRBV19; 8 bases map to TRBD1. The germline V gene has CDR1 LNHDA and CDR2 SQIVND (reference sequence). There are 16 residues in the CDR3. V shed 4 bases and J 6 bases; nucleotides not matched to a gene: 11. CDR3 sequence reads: CASSTTGQVVGQPQHF. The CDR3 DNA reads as TGTGCCAGTAGTACGACGGGACAGGTCGTGGGTCAGCCCCAGCATTTT. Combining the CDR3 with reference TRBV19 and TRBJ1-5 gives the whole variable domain DGGITQSPKYLFRKEGQNVTLSCEQNLNHDAMYWYRQDPGQGLRLIYYSQIVNDFQKGDIAEGYSVSREKKESFPLTVTSAQKNPTAFYLCASSTTGQVVGQPQHFGDGTRLSIL.

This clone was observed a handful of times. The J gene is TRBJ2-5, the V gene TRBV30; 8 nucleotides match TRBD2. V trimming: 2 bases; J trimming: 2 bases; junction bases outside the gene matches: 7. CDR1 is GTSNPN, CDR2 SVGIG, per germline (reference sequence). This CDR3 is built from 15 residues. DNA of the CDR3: TGTGCCTGGAGTTTCCTAGCGGGCATTCAAGAGACCCAGTACTTC. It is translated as CAWSFLAGIQETQYF. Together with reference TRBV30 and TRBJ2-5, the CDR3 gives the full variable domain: SQTIHQWPATLVQPVGSPLSLECTVEGTSNPNLYWYRQAAGRGLQLLFYSVGIGQISSEVPQNLSASRPQDRQFILSSKKLLLSDSGFYLCAWSFLAGIQETQYFGPGTRLLVL.

CDR3 amino acids: CASALTGRTEAFF. The CDR3 DNA follows: TGTGCCAGCGCCCTGACAGGACGCACTGAAGCTTTCTTT. The chain uses TRBV19 and TRBJ1-1; the D gene is possibly TRBD1 (6 bases). Looked up from germline, CDR1 is LNHDA and CDR2 is SQIVND (reference sequence). The V gene lost 9 bases and the J gene lost 4 bases, with 15 bases spanning the gap. There are 13 residues in the CDR3.

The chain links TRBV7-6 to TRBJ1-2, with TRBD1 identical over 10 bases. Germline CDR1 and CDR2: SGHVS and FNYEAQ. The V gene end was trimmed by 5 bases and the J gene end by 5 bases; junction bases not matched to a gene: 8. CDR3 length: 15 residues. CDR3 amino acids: CASSPGTGVGYGYTF. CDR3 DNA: TGTGCCAGCAGCCCAGGGACAGGGGTAGGATATGGCTACACCTTC.

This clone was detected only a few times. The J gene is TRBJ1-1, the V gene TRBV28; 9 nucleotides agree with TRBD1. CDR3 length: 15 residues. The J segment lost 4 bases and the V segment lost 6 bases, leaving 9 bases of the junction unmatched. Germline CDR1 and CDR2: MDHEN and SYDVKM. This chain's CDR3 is CASSPTGTGITEAFF. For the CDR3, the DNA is TGTGCCAGCAGCCCAACCGGGACAGGGATCACTGAAGCTTTCTTT. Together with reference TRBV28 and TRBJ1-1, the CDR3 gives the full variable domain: DVKVTQSSRYLVKRTGEKVFLECVQDMDHENMFWYRQDPGLGLRLIYFSYDVKMKEKGDIPEGYSVSREKKERFSLILESASTNQTSMYLCASSPTGTGITEAFFGQGTRLTVV.

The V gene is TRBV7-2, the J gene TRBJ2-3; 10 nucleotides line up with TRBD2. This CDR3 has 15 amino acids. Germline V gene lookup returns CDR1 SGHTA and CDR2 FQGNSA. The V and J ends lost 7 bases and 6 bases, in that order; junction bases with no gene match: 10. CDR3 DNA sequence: TGTGCCAGCACTTCTAGCGGGGGTTTACTTGATACGCAGTATTTT. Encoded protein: CASTSSGGLLDTQYF. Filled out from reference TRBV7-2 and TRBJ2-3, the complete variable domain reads GAGVSQSPSNKVTEKGKDVELRCDPISGHTALYWYRQSLGQGLEFLIYFQGNSAPDKSGLPSDRFSAERTGGSVSTLTIQRTQQEDSAVYLCASTSSGGLLDTQYFGPGTRLTVL.

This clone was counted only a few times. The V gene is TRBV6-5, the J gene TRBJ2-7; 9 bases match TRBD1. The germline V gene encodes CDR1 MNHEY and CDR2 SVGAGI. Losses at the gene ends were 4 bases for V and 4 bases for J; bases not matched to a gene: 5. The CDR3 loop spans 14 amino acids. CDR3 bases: TGTGCCAGCAGTTCCGGGACAGGGTTATACGAGCAGTACTTC. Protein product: CASSSGTGLYEQYF.

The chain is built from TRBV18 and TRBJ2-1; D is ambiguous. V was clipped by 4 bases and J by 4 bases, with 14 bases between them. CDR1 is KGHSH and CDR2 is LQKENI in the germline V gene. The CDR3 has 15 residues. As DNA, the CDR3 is TGTGCCAGCTCACACAGAAATAAGGAATACAATGAGCAGTTCTTC. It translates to CASSHRNKEYNEQFF.